One and the same sample provided the 6 T cell receptor beta chains below, sequenced in a study of response to subunit inactivated influenza vaccine. In TCRdb, the RT-PCR reads were re-called with MiXCR into one record per CDR3 protein. The sample has roughly 460,000 distinct CDR3 sequences; approximately 9.9% are singletons. Sequenced material: PBMCs from blood, taken about 40 days after vaccination. Every receptor here comes from a man between 50 and 59 years old who received an inactivated influenza vaccine.

The chain carries TRBV20-1 and TRBJ2-5, with 10 bases that match TRBD1. Germline V gene sequence: CDR1 DFQATT, CDR2 SNEGSKA (reference sequence). The CDR3 sequence is 15 residues long. J lost 0 bases, V lost 5 bases, and 6 bases had no gene match. The chain's CDR3 is CSAPGGTGDQETQYF. The CDR3 DNA sequence: TGCAGTGCTCCGGGGGGGACAGGGGACCAAGAGACCCAGTACTTC.

V and J are TRBV7-6 and TRBJ2-7; possible D gene TRBD1, 8 bases. There are 15 residues in the CDR3. In germline, CDR1 is SGHVS, CDR2 FNYEAQ. Between the trimmed V and J ends, which lost 5 bases and 2 bases, there was a span of 16 bases. Here the CDR3 DNA reads TGTGCCAGCAGCAGCGGGACAGGCTTGACCTACGAGCAGTACTTC. As protein: CASSSGTGLTYEQYF.

This clonotype showed up many times. The rearrangement links TRBV20-1 to TRBJ2-2; a weak D match, TRBD2 (7 bases). CDR1 is DFQATT and CDR2 is SNEGSKA in the germline V gene (reference sequence). V dropped 6 bases and J dropped 6 bases, with 14 bases sitting between them. CDR3 length: 13 residues. CDR3 sequence reads: CSARGREAGELFF. For the CDR3, the DNA is TGCAGTGCCAGGGGTCGGGAGGCCGGGGAGCTGTTTTTT.

This clonotype is labeled as medium-sized. The chain combines TRBV20-1 with TRBJ1-5, with D hard to call. The CDR3 contains 12 residues. CDR1 is DFQATT and CDR2 is SNEGSKA in the germline V gene (reference sequence). V lost 6 bases and J 4 bases, leaving 10 bases between the germline ends. CDR3 in amino acids: CSASRLNQPQHF. The CDR3 nucleotides read TGCAGTGCCTCCCGGCTTAATCAGCCCCAGCATTTT.

The V call is TRBV6-5, the J call TRBJ2-7, with TRBD2 matching over 10 bases. The CDR3 is 15 residues long. With 3 bases clipped from V and 2 bases from J, the junction kept 4 bases outside the gene matches. Germline CDR1 MNHEY, CDR2 SVGAGI. CDR3 DNA sequence: TGTGCCAGCAGTTATGAGCGGGAGGGCCCCTACGAGCAGTACTTC. It encodes CASSYEREGPYEQYF.

The V gene is TRBV5-1, the J gene TRBJ1-4; D is perhaps TRBD1 (5 bases). The CDR3 sequence is 14 residues long. With 2 bases removed from V and 8 bases from J, the gap between germline ends came to 13 bases. The germline CDR1 and CDR2 sequences are SGHRS and YFSETQ. Written as DNA, the CDR3 is TGCGCCAGCAGCTTCGTGGGACTGGGGGAAAAACTGTTTTTT. Its protein is CASSFVGLGEKLFF. Filled out from reference TRBV5-1 and TRBJ1-4, the complete variable domain reads KAGVTQTPRYLIKTRGQQVTLSCSPISGHRSVSWYQQTPGQGLQFLFEYFSETQRNKGNFPGRFSGRQFSNSRSEMNVSTLELGDSALYLCASSFVGLGEKLFFGSGTQLSVL.